Shown below are 8 T cell receptor beta chains from a single sample sequenced in a study of blood T cell repertoires in COVID-19. Generated by immunoSEQ multiplex PCR, the TCRdb table keeps only in-frame clones and is missing some. The sample contains fewer than 250,000 clones, 80% to 95% of which appear only once. Material: peripheral blood. The receptors originated from a man younger than 40 with COVID-19, enrolled during active disease.

The chain is built from TRBV18 and TRBJ1-2, with 10 bases that match TRBD1. The germline V gene encodes CDR1 KGHSH and CDR2 LQKENI. V lost 4 bases, J lost 8 bases, and 4 bases stayed unmatched. The CDR3 loop spans 13 amino acids. The CDR3 reads CASSHGTGEGYTF. In DNA form, the CDR3 reads TGTGCCAGCTCACACGGGACAGGGGAAGGCTACACCTTC.

The CDR3 region is CASSGGTARRSAFF. As DNA, the CDR3 is TGTGCCAGCAGTGGAGGGACAGCTAGGCGGAGTGCTTTCTTT. The V and J genes are TRBV3-1 (or the pseudogene TRBV3-2) and TRBJ1-1; 7 bases are a match to TRBD1. The CDR3 spans 14 residues. Germline V gene data show CDR1 as LGHDT and CDR2 as YNNKEL (reference sequence). Trimming cost V 6 bases and J 11 bases; bases outside gene matches: 15.

The chain joins TRBV19 to TRBJ2-5; D might be TRBD1 (5 bases). The V gene lost 1 base and the J gene lost 5 bases, with 14 bases spanning the gap. This CDR3 region has 15 residues. CDR1 is LNHDA, CDR2 SQIVND, per germline (reference sequence). DNA for the CDR3: TGTGCCAGTAGTATAGCGGCAGGGCTACTGGAGACCCAGTACTTC. It codes for CASSIAAGLLETQYF.

The DNA of the CDR3 is TGTGCCAGCAATCTGGGACAGCGCACAGATACGCAGTATTTT. Translating it yields CASNLGQRTDTQYF. J is TRBJ2-3 and V is TRBV7-9, with 7 bases fitting TRBD1. Trimming removed 7 bases from V and 1 base from J; junction bases left unmatched: 5. Per germline, CDR1 SEHNR and CDR2 FQNEAQ (reference sequence). The CDR3 length is 14 residues.

This chain joins TRBV3-1 (or the pseudogene TRBV3-2) and TRBJ2-3, with TRBD2 matching 8 bases. The CDR3 length is 14 residues. The junction had 9 bases not matched to a gene; V was cut back by 4 bases and J by 9 bases. The germline gives CDR1 LGHDT, CDR2 YNNKEL (reference sequence). The CDR3 spells CASSLGSGGRTQYF. In nucleotides, the CDR3 is TGTGCCAGCAGCCTAGGCTCGGGGGGGCGGACGCAGTATTTT.

The chain carries TRBV2 and TRBJ2-3; 13 bases are a match to TRBD2. The CDR3 is made up of 15 amino acids. Germline V CDR1 and CDR2: SNHLY, FYNNEI. The junction had 2 bases not matched to a gene; V was cut back by 6 bases and J by 2 bases. DNA for the CDR3: TGTGCCAGCAGAGGACTAGCGGGGGCCACAGATACGCAGTATTTT. Translating it yields CASRGLAGATDTQYF. Full variable domain (remainder filled in from reference TRBV2 and TRBJ2-3): EPEVTQTPSHQVTQMGQEVILRCVPISNHLYFYWYRQILGQKVEFLVSFYNNEISEKSEIFDDQFSVERPDGSNFTLKIRSTKLEDSAMYFCASRGLAGATDTQYFGPGTRLTVL.

This rearrangement joins TRBV7-9 to TRBJ1-1; TRBD1 matches 7 bases. The CDR3 loop spans 11 amino acids. CDR1 SEHNR and CDR2 FQNEAQ come from the germline V gene (reference sequence). V was clipped by 5 bases and J by 7 bases; unmatched bases: 1. In DNA form, the CDR3 reads TGTGCCAGCAGCCGGACAGGTGAAGCTTTCTTT. It is translated as CASSRTGEAFF.

This chain links TRBV9 with TRBJ2-3; D not certain. Between the trimmed V and J ends, which lost 4 bases and 4 bases, there was a span of 10 bases. Looked up from germline, CDR1 is SGDLS and CDR2 is YYNGEE. CDR3 length: 13 residues. CDR3 in amino acids: CASSPPTPDTQYF. In nucleotides, the CDR3 is TGTGCCAGCAGCCCCCCGACACCAGATACGCAGTATTTT.